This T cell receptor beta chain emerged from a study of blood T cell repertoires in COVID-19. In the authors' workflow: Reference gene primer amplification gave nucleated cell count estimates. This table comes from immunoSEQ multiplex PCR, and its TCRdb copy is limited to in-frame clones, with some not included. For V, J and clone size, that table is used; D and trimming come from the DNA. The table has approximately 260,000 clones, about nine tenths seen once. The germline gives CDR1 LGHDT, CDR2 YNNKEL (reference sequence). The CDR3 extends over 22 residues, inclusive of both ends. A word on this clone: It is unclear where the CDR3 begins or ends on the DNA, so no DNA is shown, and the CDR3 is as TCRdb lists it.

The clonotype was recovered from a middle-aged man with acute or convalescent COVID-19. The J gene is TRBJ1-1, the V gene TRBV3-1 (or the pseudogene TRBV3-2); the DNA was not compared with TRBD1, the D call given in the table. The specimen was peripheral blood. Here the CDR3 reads CASSGPTRRPEAFFGQGVGAFF.